This paragraph covers one T cell receptor beta chain sequence. Its specificity is unknown. The data stem from a study of cytotoxic CD8 clonotypes in ibrutinib-treated CLL. Study background: The study included 11 to 12 relapsed/refractory and roughly 16 treatment-naive patients; under 18 had IGHV unmutated disease. On average, approximately 95,000 productive rearrangements and more than 200,000 productive templates per sample.

Targeted sequencing depth ranged from 1 in 200,000 to 1 in 1 million T cells. Some clones are missing from TCRdb's copy, which holds only in-frame ones; the method was immunoSEQ multiplex PCR. The profile covers more than 7,500 clones, with around four fifths appearing a single time and 3% to 4.5% taken by the ten largest. Study results and caveats: Baseline-level clonality went beyond age-matched healthy donors and moved in step with circulating CD8+ T-cell counts.

This sequence was found in a human donor with chronic lymphocytic leukemia. This material consisted of PBMCs, taken before ibrutinib treatment.

This chain's CDR3 is CASTPLTANTEAFF. The CDR3 nucleotides read TGTGCCAGCACCCCATTGACGGCTAACACTGAAGCTTTCTTT. This chain connects TRBV27 to TRBJ1-1; D not certain. The germline V and J ends were trimmed by 7 bases and 2 bases, with 14 bases remaining between them. CDR1 MNHEY and CDR2 SMNVEV come from the germline V gene (reference sequence). The CDR3 extends over 14 amino acids.